These 20 T cell receptor beta chains originate from one sample sequenced in a study of cytomegalovirus exposure and HLA in healthy donors. The PCR made use of 60 Vbeta and 13 Jbeta primers. This table comes from immunoSEQ multiplex PCR, and its TCRdb copy is limited to in-frame clones, with some not included. The table has about 76,000 clones, about four fifths seen once. Sequenced: PBMCs. The receptors shown here come from a woman in her 40s in good health and CMV-seropositive.

The rearrangement uses TRBV18 and TRBJ1-4; 7 positions agree with TRBD1. V shed 4 bases and J 0 bases; nucleotides not matched to a gene: 2. The germline V gene encodes CDR1 KGHSH and CDR2 LQKENI. This CDR3 region has 15 residues. CDR3 DNA sequence: TGTGCCAGCTCACAGACAGGGCCAACTAATGAAAAACTGTTTTTT. It yields the protein CASSQTGPTNEKLFF.

The V call is TRBV19, the J call TRBJ2-5; 9 bases fit TRBD1. Germline CDR1 reads LNHDA; CDR2 reads SQIVND (reference sequence). This CDR3 comprises 13 residues. Unmatched junction bases numbered 2, after V lost 5 bases and J lost 4 bases. CDR3 nucleotides: TGTGCCAGTAGTGGACAGGGGCGAGAGACCCAGTACTTC. Its translation is CASSGQGRETQYF.

The genes are TRBV27 and TRBJ2-7; 9 bases agree with TRBD2. The V and J ends lost 5 bases and 7 bases, in that order; junction bases with no gene match: 12. This CDR3 has 15 amino acids. Germline V gene data show CDR1 as MNHEY and CDR2 as SMNVEV (reference sequence). The CDR3, as DNA: TGTGCCAGCAGTATAGCGGGGGCTCCACCAGTAGAGCAGTACTTC. It yields the protein CASSIAGAPPVEQYF.

The V call is TRBV5-5, the J call TRBJ1-6, with D hard to call. The V and J ends lost 0 bases and 0 bases respectively, with 7 bases between them. Germline V gene sequence: CDR1 SGHKS, CDR2 YYEKEE (reference sequence). This CDR3 is built from 16 residues. The CDR3 coding sequence is TGTGCCAGCAGCTTGGGAGGGCCCTCCTATAATTCACCCCTCCACTTT. It yields the protein CASSLGGPSYNSPLHF. Full variable domain (remainder filled in from reference TRBV5-5 and TRBJ1-6): DAGVTQSPTHLIKTRGQQVTLRCSPISGHKSVSWYQQVLGQGPQFIFQYYEKEERGRGNFPDRFSARQFPNYSSELNVNALLLGDSALYLCASSLGGPSYNSPLHFGNGTRLTVT.

The chain joins TRBV6-1 to TRBJ2-3; 8 bases fit TRBD2. CDR1 is MNHNS, CDR2 SASEGT, per germline. This CDR3 spans 14 amino acids. J gave up 1 base and V 3 bases, and 0 bases lay outside the gene matches. CDR3 bases: TGTGCCAGCAGTGAGCGGGGGGGCACAGATACGCAGTATTTT. It specifies CASSERGGTDTQYF.

The chain is built from TRBV2 and TRBJ1-5, with 10 bases matching TRBD1. The CDR3 is 15 residues long. V was pared by 5 bases and J by 6 bases, with 7 bases of the junction left unmatched. Germline values: CDR1 SNHLY, CDR2 FYNNEI. The CDR3 sequence is CASSRTGGEGQPQHF. As DNA, the CDR3 is TGTGCCAGCAGTCGGACAGGGGGAGAGGGTCAGCCCCAGCATTTT. Supplemented by reference TRBV2 and TRBJ1-5, the full variable domain reads EPEVTQTPSHQVTQMGQEVILRCVPISNHLYFYWYRQILGQKVEFLVSFYNNEISEKSEIFDDQFSVERPDGSNFTLKIRSTKLEDSAMYFCASSRTGGEGQPQHFGDGTRLSIL.

This clone was recorded once. The chain joins TRBV6-5 to TRBJ1-6; the D gene is possibly TRBD1 (5 bases). This CDR3 has 14 amino acids. CDR1 is MNHEY, CDR2 SVGAGI, per germline. V lost 2 bases, J lost 5 bases, and 7 bases lay in between. For the CDR3, the DNA is TGTGCCAGCAGTTACGGAGGGGATAATTCACCCCTCCACTTT. Its protein product is CASSYGGDNSPLHF.

This clone was observed a few times. V and J are TRBV18 and TRBJ1-1; D might be TRBD1 (5 bases). V was pared by 2 bases and J by 3 bases, with 19 bases between. The CDR3 is 17 residues long. The germline V gene has CDR1 KGHSH and CDR2 LQKENI. The CDR3 DNA reads as TGTGCCAGCTCACCAAGGACGTTGACAGAAGGCGACACTGAAGCTTTCTTT. Protein sequence: CASSPRTLTEGDTEAFF. The variable domain in full, with the rest retrieved from reference TRBV18 and TRBJ1-1, is NAGVMQNPRHLVRRRGQEARLRCSPMKGHSHVYWYRQLPEEGLKFMVYLQKENIIDESGMPKERFSAEFPKEGPSILRIQQVVRGDSAAYFCASSPRTLTEGDTEAFFGQGTRLTVV.

The chain recombines TRBV11-3 with TRBJ2-3; maybe TRBD2 (5 bases). Germline V gives CDR1 SGHNT, CDR2 YENEEA. The CDR3 runs to 15 residues. V lost 2 bases and J 5 bases, leaving 14 bases between the germline ends. CDR3 DNA sequence: TGTGCCAGCAGCTTATTTCCTAGCCCTAAAGATACGCAGTATTTT. Translated, it gives CASSLFPSPKDTQYF. The entire variable domain, with the rest obtained from reference TRBV11-3 and TRBJ2-3, is as follows: EAGVVQSPRYKIIEKKQPVAFWCNPISGHNTLYWYLQNLGQGPELLIRYENEEAVDDSQLPKDRFSAERLKGVDSTLKIQPAELGDSAVYLCASSLFPSPKDTQYFGPGTRLTVL.

The rearrangement joins TRBV15 to TRBJ2-2; a weak D match, TRBD2 (5 bases). Trimming took 0 bases from V and 6 from J, leaving 8 bases between them. This CDR3 spans 14 amino acids. The germline gives CDR1 LNHNV, CDR2 YYDKDF (reference sequence). The CDR3 loop is CATSRDRGAGELFF. CDR3 nucleotides: TGTGCCACCAGCAGAGATCGGGGTGCCGGGGAGCTGTTTTTT.

This clone was counted a few times. The V and J genes are TRBV28 and TRBJ1-2, with 10 positions matching TRBD1. There are 15 residues in the CDR3. The germline gives CDR1 MDHEN, CDR2 SYDVKM. The J segment lost 3 bases and the V segment lost 1 base, leaving 2 bases of the junction unmatched. CDR3 amino acids: CASSLSDRGYYGYTF. CDR3 coding DNA: TGTGCCAGCAGTTTATCGGACAGGGGGTACTATGGCTACACCTTC.

V gene TRBV19 combines with J gene TRBJ2-3; TRBD2 matches 10 bases. After removal of 5 bases from V and 1 base from J, the junction contained 3 bases not matched to a gene. Looked up from germline, CDR1 is LNHDA and CDR2 is SQIVND (reference sequence). This CDR3 is built from 15 residues. CDR3 in DNA: TGTGCCAGTAGTTCCCTAGCGGGGGGCACAGATACGCAGTATTTT. Residues: CASSSLAGGTDTQYF. The complete variable domain, with remaining parts taken from reference TRBV19 and TRBJ2-3, reads DGGITQSPKYLFRKEGQNVTLSCEQNLNHDAMYWYRQDPGQGLRLIYYSQIVNDFQKGDIAEGYSVSREKKESFPLTVTSAQKNPTAFYLCASSSLAGGTDTQYFGPGTRLTVL.

This clone has just a few counts. The rearrangement uses TRBV7-2 and TRBJ1-3; D perhaps matches TRBD1 (5 bases). The CDR3 loop spans 14 amino acids. V was cut by 6 bases and J by 2 bases, with 11 bases left in between. In germline, CDR1 is SGHTA, CDR2 FQGNSA. Here the CDR3 reads CASRPGSAGNTIYF. CDR3 DNA: TGTGCCAGCAGGCCAGGGTCAGCTGGAAACACCATATATTTT.

J is TRBJ1-4 and V is TRBV25-1; 8 bases map to TRBD1. Germline CDR1 MGHDK, CDR2 SYGVNS. V lost 2 bases, J lost 4 bases, and 3 bases stayed unmatched. The length of the CDR3 is 15 residues. The CDR3 bases are TGTGCCAGCAGTGAACAGGGGGCTGGTAATGAAAAACTGTTTTTT. This sequence encodes CASSEQGAGNEKLFF.

This chain connects TRBV5-4 to TRBJ2-3; TRBD2 might be the D (6 bases). The CDR3 totals 14 residues. The germline gives CDR1 SGHNT, CDR2 YYREEE (reference sequence). V lost 3 bases to trimming and J lost 3 bases, with 11 bases between them. The CDR3 DNA reads as TGTGCCAGCAGCTACGGGGGATTAACAGATACGCAGTATTTT. Amino acids: CASSYGGLTDTQYF.

This clone was recorded a few times. Other nucleotide sequences in the sample specify the same CDR3. J is TRBJ2-5 and V is TRBV2; D unresolved. Trimming cost V 7 bases and J 1 base, with 10 bases left between them. CDR1 SNHLY and CDR2 FYNNEI come from the germline V gene. CDR3 size: 13 residues. The CDR3 coding sequence is TGTGCCAGCATGGGCCAACTCCAAGAGACCCAGTACTTC. It is translated as CASMGQLQETQYF. The full variable domain, rest sourced from reference TRBV2 and TRBJ2-5, is EPEVTQTPSHQVTQMGQEVILRCVPISNHLYFYWYRQILGQKVEFLVSFYNNEISEKSEIFDDQFSVERPDGSNFTLKIRSTKLEDSAMYFCASMGQLQETQYFGPGTRLLVL.

The CDR3 protein is CASISRTSGNEQFF. In DNA form, the CDR3 reads TGTGCCAGCATTTCTAGGACTAGCGGTAATGAGCAGTTCTTC. The chain has TRBV6-6 and TRBJ2-1, with TRBD2 matching 10 bases. The CDR3 loop spans 14 amino acids. Germline CDR1 is MNHNY and CDR2 is SVGAGI (reference sequence). The V gene end was trimmed by 7 bases and the J gene end by 7 bases; junction bases not matched to a gene: 7.

The sample holds one count of this clone. This sequence joins TRBV20-1 and TRBJ1-1; no clear D. CDR3 length equals 11 residues. Trimming left V 5 bases short and J 5 bases short, with 9 bases between. Germline-derived CDR1 and CDR2 are DFQATT and SNEGSKA (reference sequence). This CDR3 is CSAGRETEAFF. CDR3 DNA: TGCAGTGCTGGAAGGGAGACTGAAGCTTTCTTT.

This clone has just a few counts. Here the CDR3 DNA reads TGTGCCAGCAGGGCCAGCGAGGACCCTGGGAGTGAAGCTTTCTTT. Translated: CASRASEDPGSEAFF. This sequence joins TRBV2 and TRBJ1-1; no clear D. V lost 6 bases, J lost 7 bases, and 21 bases lay in between. The CDR3 is made up of 15 amino acids. Germline assignment: CDR1 SNHLY and CDR2 FYNNEI. Supplemented by reference TRBV2 and TRBJ1-1, the full variable domain reads EPEVTQTPSHQVTQMGQEVILRCVPISNHLYFYWYRQILGQKVEFLVSFYNNEISEKSEIFDDQFSVERPDGSNFTLKIRSTKLEDSAMYFCASRASEDPGSEAFFGQGTRLTVV.

V and J are TRBV4-2 and TRBJ2-3; D remains unclear. This CDR3 is 13 amino acids long. The germline V and J ends were trimmed by 1 base and 4 bases, with 6 bases remaining between them. Germline CDR1 LGHNA, CDR2 YNFKEQ. The CDR3 sequence is CASSQGLPDTQYF. CDR3 nucleotide sequence: TGTGCCAGCAGCCAAGGACTCCCAGATACGCAGTATTTT.